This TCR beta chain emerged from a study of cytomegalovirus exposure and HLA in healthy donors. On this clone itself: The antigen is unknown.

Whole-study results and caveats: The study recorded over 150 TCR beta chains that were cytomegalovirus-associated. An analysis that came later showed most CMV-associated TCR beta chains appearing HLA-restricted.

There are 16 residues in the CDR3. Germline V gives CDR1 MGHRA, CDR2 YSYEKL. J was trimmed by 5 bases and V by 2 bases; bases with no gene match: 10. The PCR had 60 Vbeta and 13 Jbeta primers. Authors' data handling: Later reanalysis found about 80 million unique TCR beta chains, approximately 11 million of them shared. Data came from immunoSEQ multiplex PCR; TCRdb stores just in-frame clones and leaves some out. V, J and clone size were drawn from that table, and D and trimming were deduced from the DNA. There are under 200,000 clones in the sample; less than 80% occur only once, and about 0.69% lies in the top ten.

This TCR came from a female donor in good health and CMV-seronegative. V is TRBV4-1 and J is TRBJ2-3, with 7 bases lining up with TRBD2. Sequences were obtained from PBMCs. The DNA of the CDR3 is TGCGCCAGCAGCCAAAGGCGCAGCGGGGATAGAGATACGCAGTATTTT. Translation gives CASSQRRSGDRDTQYF.